The source of this T cell receptor beta chain is a study of T cell repertoires in cytomegalovirus infection. Whole-study results and caveats: Summed frequency of public TCR beta families distinguished CMV carriers with the relevant HLA. Ex vivo, HLA-C-restricted CMV-specific TCR beta clonotypes prevailed over the rest of the response.

The ends were cut back, 5 bases at V and 7 bases at J, with 18 bases in the middle. This CDR3 is built from 15 residues. The table lists this clonotype with a few counts. The antigen is unknown. From the reads, TCRdb called clonotypes with MiXCR, one entry per CDR3 protein. The table has approximately 56,000 distinct CDR3 sequences, 20% seen once. The chain links TRBV12-3 or TRBV12-4 to TRBJ1-5, with D possibly TRBD1 on 5 matching bases. This sequence was found in a human donor in good health (CMV status not recorded). Some clones in this sample may be carry-over from other donors' samples. The sequencing here drew on CD8+ T cells from cultured PBMCs, taken from culture after CMV antigen stimulation. CDR3 residues: CASSQQEALGQPQHF. CDR3 in DNA: TGTGCCAGCAGTCAACAGGAGGCCTTAGGGCAGCCCCAGCATTTT.